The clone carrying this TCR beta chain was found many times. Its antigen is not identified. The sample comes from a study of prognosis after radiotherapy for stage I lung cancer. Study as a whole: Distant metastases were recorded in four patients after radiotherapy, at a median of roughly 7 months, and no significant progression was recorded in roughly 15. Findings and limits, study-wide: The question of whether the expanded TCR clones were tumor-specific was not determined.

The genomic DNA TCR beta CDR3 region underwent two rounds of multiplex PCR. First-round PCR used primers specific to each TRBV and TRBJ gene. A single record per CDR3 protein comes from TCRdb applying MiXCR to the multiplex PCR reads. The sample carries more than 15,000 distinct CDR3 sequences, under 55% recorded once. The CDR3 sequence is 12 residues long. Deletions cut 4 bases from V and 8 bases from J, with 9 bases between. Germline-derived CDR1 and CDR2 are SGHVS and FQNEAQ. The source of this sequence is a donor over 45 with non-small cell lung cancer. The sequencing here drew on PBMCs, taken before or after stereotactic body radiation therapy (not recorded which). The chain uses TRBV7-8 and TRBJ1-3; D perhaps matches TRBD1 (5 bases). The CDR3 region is CASSWGGDTIYF. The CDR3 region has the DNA TGTGCCAGCAGCTGGGGGGGTGACACCATATATTTT.